This TCR beta chain was observed in a study of cytomegalovirus exposure and HLA in healthy donors. Overall study: Researchers previously reported finding some 110 million unique TCR beta sequences from about 200 million T cells. Study findings and constraints: Earlier analysis found most TCR beta V segments productive about 90% or about 30% of the time. In a later analysis, TCR association rates varied by HLA locus: DRB1 most, HLA-C fewest.

Primers: 60 Vbeta forward and 13 Jbeta reverse. Data came from immunoSEQ multiplex PCR; TCRdb stores just in-frame clones and leaves some out. Found here are about 130,000 clones, 75% to 85% of them singletons; the top ten hold under 3%. About this clone: Its antigen is unidentified.

This clonotype was sampled from a man aged 25 to 45 in good health and CMV-seronegative. Sequencing was performed on PBMCs.

The CDR3 coding sequence is TGTGCCACGGGACAGGGGAGCGGTCAGCCCCAGCATTTT. Its translation is CATGQGSGQPQHF. The V gene is TRBV27, the J gene TRBJ1-5; the match to TRBD1 covers 10 bases. The CDR3 has 13 residues. The J segment lost 6 bases and the V segment lost 10 bases, leaving 6 bases of the junction unmatched. From germline, CDR1 is MNHEY and CDR2 SMNVEV (reference sequence).